The 25 T cell receptor beta chains listed next were all sequenced from one sample in a study of blood T cell repertoires in COVID-19. Sequencing used immunoSEQ multiplex PCR; TCRdb keeps in-frame clones, though not all of them. The profile shows 130,000 to 150,000 clones, 70% to 85% of them singletons. Sequencing was carried out using peripheral blood. The receptors were gathered from a woman older than 75 with acute or convalescent COVID-19.

The rearrangement uses TRBV6-1 and TRBJ2-7, with 8 bases lining up with TRBD1. The V segment lost 2 bases and the J segment 5 bases; nucleotides outside the gene matches: 8. There are 15 residues in the CDR3. Germline V gene lookup returns CDR1 MNHNS and CDR2 SASEGT. Written as DNA, the CDR3 is TGTGCCAGCAGTGAACTAGGACAGGGTTTCGACGAGCAGTACTTC. Protein sequence: CASSELGQGFDEQYF.

V is TRBV7-8 and J is TRBJ1-2, with 12 bases fitting TRBD1. The germline CDR1 and CDR2 sequences are SGHVS and FQNEAQ. This CDR3 is built from 16 residues. Losses at the gene ends were 5 bases for V and 8 bases for J; bases not matched to a gene: 12. Written as DNA, the CDR3 is TGTGCCAGCAGCCATCTTCGGGGACAGGGGGCTTGGGGCTACACCTTC. This encodes CASSHLRGQGAWGYTF.

In the case of this clone: The sample has other DNA sequences that encode this CDR3 too. The V and J genes are TRBV2 and TRBJ1-3, with D possibly being TRBD1 (5 bases). CDR1 is SNHLY, CDR2 FYNNEI, per germline. The CDR3 loop spans 14 amino acids. V was trimmed by 2 bases and J by 2 bases, leaving 7 bases between them. As DNA, the CDR3 is TGTGCCAGCAGTGAACCCAGGGCTGGAAACACCATATATTTT. Residues: CASSEPRAGNTIYF.

This rearrangement joins TRBV3-1 (or the pseudogene TRBV3-2) to TRBJ2-4; TRBD2 aligns across 8 bases. The CDR3 has 16 amino acids. CDR1 and CDR2 from the germline V gene are LGHDT and YNNKEL (reference sequence). V was pared by 3 bases and J by 2 bases, with 6 bases of the junction left unmatched. The DNA for the CDR3 is TGTGCCAGCAGCCAGTCCGGGGGGGGAACCAAAAACATTCAGTACTTC. The encoded protein is CASSQSGGGTKNIQYF.

The chain has TRBV19 and TRBJ1-1; D not certain. The CDR3 contains 13 residues. Trimming took 3 bases from V and 1 from J, leaving 6 bases between them. Germline V gene data show CDR1 as LNHDA and CDR2 as SQIVND (reference sequence). CDR3: CASSMGSNTEAFF. The CDR3 DNA reads TGTGCCAGTAGTATGGGCTCGAACACTGAAGCTTTCTTT.

The chain couples TRBV7-6 to TRBJ1-3; D not certain. CDR1 and CDR2 from the germline V gene are SGHVS and FNYEAQ. The CDR3 sequence is 14 residues long. V was shortened by 5 bases and J by 0 bases, with 8 bases between the two germline ends. CDR3 coding DNA: TGTGCCAGCAGCCCGCGTTTCTCTGGAAACACCATATATTTT. Translated: CASSPRFSGNTIYF.

The CDR3 region is CASSLVGSESPLHF. In nucleotides, the CDR3 is TGTGCCAGCAGCCTCGTAGGCTCGGAGTCACCCCTCCACTTT. The chain is built from TRBV7-8 and TRBJ1-6, with D unclear. The CDR3 runs 14 residues. CDR1 and CDR2 (germline): SGHVS, FQNEAQ. V lost 5 bases and J lost 10, with 15 bases in between.

The rearrangement links TRBV5-1 to TRBJ1-2, with D perhaps matching TRBD1 (6 bases). V was cut by 0 bases and J by 6 bases, with 15 bases left in between. The CDR3 length is 15 residues. CDR1 is SGHRS and CDR2 is YFSETQ in the germline V gene. CDR3 sequence (DNA): TGCGCCAGCAGCTTGGTGGCGGGGGGCGAGCATGGCTACACCTTC. Protein sequence: CASSLVAGGEHGYTF.

This chain connects TRBV18 to TRBJ1-4, with 11 nucleotides matching TRBD1. CDR1 KGHSH and CDR2 LQKENI come from the germline V gene. V trimming: 3 bases; J trimming: 7 bases; junction bases outside the gene matches: 1. The CDR3 loop spans 14 amino acids. The CDR3 DNA follows: TGTGCCAGCTCACCGGACAGGGGGCTTGAAAAACTGTTTTTT. As protein: CASSPDRGLEKLFF.

This chain uses TRBV24-1 with TRBJ1-2; D is possibly TRBD1 (6 bases). Per germline, CDR1 KGHDR and CDR2 SFDVKD. The CDR3 is 13 amino acids. V lost 4 bases, J lost 6 bases, and 11 bases lay in between. The CDR3, as DNA: TGTGCCACCAGTGACCCACAGGGAGATGGCTACACCTTC. Translation: CATSDPQGDGYTF.

A single count supports this clone. The chain has TRBV13 and TRBJ2-5; the D gene is possibly TRBD2 (6 bases). This CDR3 comprises 15 residues. CDR1 PRHDT and CDR2 FYEKMQ come from the germline V gene (reference sequence). V gave up 4 bases and J gave up 11 bases, with 23 bases separating them. CDR3 protein: CASSSDLGLMKEQYF. The CDR3 coding sequence is TGTGCCAGCAGCTCAGATTTGGGACTCATGAAGGAGCAGTACTTC.

The chain has TRBV3-1 (or the pseudogene TRBV3-2) and TRBJ2-1; 7 nucleotides line up with TRBD1. This CDR3 has 14 residues. The ends lost 1 base at V and 6 bases at J; junction bases unmatched: 3. CDR1 and CDR2 from the germline V gene are LGHDT and YNNKEL (reference sequence). This CDR3 is CASSQGQGRNEQFF. Here the CDR3 DNA reads TGTGCCAGCAGCCAAGGACAGGGCCGCAATGAGCAGTTCTTC.

This chain uses TRBV19 with TRBJ2-1, with D maybe TRBD2 (5 bases). Trimming took off 3 bases at V and 5 bases at J, with 8 bases between the two ends. In germline, CDR1 is LNHDA, CDR2 SQIVND (reference sequence). The CDR3 contains 13 residues. The CDR3 is CASSIWENNEQFF. DNA for the CDR3: TGTGCCAGTAGTATCTGGGAGAACAATGAGCAGTTCTTC. The full variable domain, its missing parts supplied by reference TRBV19 and TRBJ2-1, is DGGITQSPKYLFRKEGQNVTLSCEQNLNHDAMYWYRQDPGQGLRLIYYSQIVNDFQKGDIAEGYSVSREKKESFPLTVTSAQKNPTAFYLCASSIWENNEQFFGPGTRLTVL.

V is TRBV5-6 and J is TRBJ1-4; D is uncertain. The CDR3 length is 17 residues. V shed 2 bases and J shed 0 bases, with 14 bases lying between them. The V gene's germline CDR1 is SGHDT and CDR2 YYEEEE. CDR3 bases: TGTGCCAGCAGCTTAGAACGAGGGCGATCAACTAATGAAAAACTGTTTTTT. Translated: CASSLERGRSTNEKLFF.

The chain has TRBV19 and TRBJ1-4; D remains unclear. The germline V and J ends were trimmed by 5 bases and 4 bases, with 14 bases remaining between them. Germline V gene lookup returns CDR1 LNHDA and CDR2 SQIVND (reference sequence). CDR3 length: 15 amino acids. The CDR3 nucleotides are TGTGCCAGTAGTGAGGGTGACGGAATTAATGAAAAACTGTTTTTT. Amino acid sequence: CASSEGDGINEKLFF.

The chain has TRBV7-2 and TRBJ2-7; the D gene is possibly TRBD1 (5 bases). Trimming shortened V by 1 base and J by 6 bases, and 13 bases separated the two germline ends. CDR1 SGHTA and CDR2 FQGNSA come from the germline V gene. This CDR3 is built from 14 residues. The CDR3 DNA sequence: TGTGCCAGCAGCTTAGAGGGCAGGGTGGGCGAGCAGTACTTC. Translation: CASSLEGRVGEQYF.

J is TRBJ1-5 and V is TRBV6-5, with D maybe TRBD1 (5 bases). The CDR3 covers 13 residues. V was clipped by 5 bases and J by 8 bases, with 13 bases between them. Per germline, CDR1 MNHEY and CDR2 SVGAGI. In nucleotides, the CDR3 is TGTGCCAGCAGTCCGCGGGGCCATGAGCCCCAGCATTTT. It is translated as CASSPRGHEPQHF.

The chain is built from TRBV7-8 and TRBJ1-2; TRBD1 aligns across 8 bases. CDR1 is SGHVS, CDR2 FQNEAQ, per germline. Losses at the gene ends were 2 bases for V and 4 bases for J; bases not matched to a gene: 12. The CDR3 length is 17 residues. The CDR3 region is CASSLRPPGGRSYGYTF. CDR3 coding DNA: TGTGCCAGCAGCTTAAGACCCCCAGGGGGCAGGAGCTATGGCTACACCTTC. The complete variable domain, with remaining parts taken from reference TRBV7-8 and TRBJ1-2, reads GAGVSQSPRYKVAKRGQDVALRCDPISGHVSLFWYQQALGQGPEFLTYFQNEAQLDKSGLPSDRFFAERPEGSVSTLKIQRTQQEDSAVYLCASSLRPPGGRSYGYTFGSGTRLTVV.

The V gene is TRBV18, the J gene TRBJ1-5; 8 bases align to TRBD1. V was pared by 6 bases and J by 2 bases, with 15 bases of the junction left unmatched. Germline CDR1 is KGHSH and CDR2 is LQKENI. The CDR3 has 18 amino acids. CDR3 DNA sequence: TGTGCCAGCTCCTCAACTCGACAGGGGTCCGCCGGCAATCAGCCCCAGCATTTT. This translates into CASSSTRQGSAGNQPQHF.

The chain is built from TRBV4-1 and TRBJ1-1; possible D gene TRBD1, 5 bases. Germline-derived CDR1 and CDR2 are MGHRA and YSYEKL. CDR3 length: 12 residues. V was pared by 3 bases and J by 11 bases, with 13 bases between. CDR3 residues: CASSQPTGRAFF. Here the CDR3 DNA reads TGCGCCAGCAGCCAGCCTACAGGTAGGGCTTTCTTT.

The gene calls are TRBV18 and TRBJ1-4; 9 positions match TRBD1. Germline CDR1 is KGHSH and CDR2 is LQKENI. There are 17 residues in the CDR3. V was clipped by 2 bases and J by 4 bases; unmatched bases: 8. The CDR3 loop reads CASSPVLTGGNNEKLFF. In nucleotides, the CDR3 is TGTGCCAGCTCACCAGTTTTGACAGGGGGGAATAATGAAAAACTGTTTTTT. The full variable domain, in which reference TRBV18 and TRBJ1-4 provide the parts outside the CDR3, is NAGVMQNPRHLVRRRGQEARLRCSPMKGHSHVYWYRQLPEEGLKFMVYLQKENIIDESGMPKERFSAEFPKEGPSILRIQQVVRGDSAAYFCASSPVLTGGNNEKLFFGSGTQLSVL.

V and J are TRBV4-2 and TRBJ2-7, with no clear D. V gave up 0 bases and J gave up 1 base, with 13 bases separating them. The CDR3 has 16 amino acids. Germline V gene lookup returns CDR1 LGHNA and CDR2 YNFKEQ. This chain's CDR3 is CASSQEATRLSYEQYF. The CDR3 nucleotides are TGTGCCAGCAGCCAAGAAGCGACCAGATTATCCTACGAGCAGTACTTC.

The chain combines TRBV9 with TRBJ1-3; D is ambiguous. CDR3 length: 17 amino acids. CDR1 SGDLS and CDR2 YYNGEE come from the germline V gene. V was clipped by 4 bases and J by 5 bases, with 22 bases between them. CDR3 sequence reads: CASSSPREEFDRNTIYF. Here the CDR3 DNA reads TGTGCCAGCAGCTCCCCTCGGGAGGAATTCGATAGAAACACCATATATTTT. Looking up the rest from reference TRBV9 and TRBJ1-3 gives the full variable domain: DSGVTQTPKHLITATGQRVTLRCSPRSGDLSVYWYQQSLDQGLQFLIQYYNGEERAKGNILERFSAQQFPDLHSELNLSSLELGDSALYFCASSSPREEFDRNTIYFGEGSWLTVV.

The chain recombines TRBV29-1 with TRBJ1-4; D is perhaps TRBD1 (6 bases). The CDR3 has 13 residues. Trimming left V 7 bases short and J 6 bases short, with 15 bases between. Germline CDR1 and CDR2: SQVTM and ANQGSEA. The CDR3 region has the DNA TGCAGCGCCTACAGGGTAGGAGATGAAAAACTGTTTTTT. Its translation is CSAYRVGDEKLFF.

This clone was picked up a small number of times. The genes are TRBV5-1 and TRBJ2-3; D is possibly TRBD2 (6 bases). Trimming left V 2 bases short and J 6 bases short, with 13 bases between. Germline values: CDR1 SGHRS, CDR2 YFSETQ. There are 14 residues in the CDR3. The CDR3: CASSLDSGSDTQYF. CDR3 nucleotide sequence: TGCGCCAGCAGCTTAGACAGCGGGTCGGATACGCAGTATTTT.